This entry is about one T cell receptor (beta chain). Other DNA sequences within the sample encode an identical CDR3. This CDR3 region has 14 residues. The V and J ends lost 5 bases and 0 bases respectively, with 8 bases between them. In germline, CDR1 is SGHTA, CDR2 FQGTGA. Per the original data handling: Nucleated cell number was recorded as an estimate derived from reference gene primer amplification. Assay used: immunoSEQ multiplex PCR; TCRdb lists only in-frame clones, some missing. V, J and clone size were drawn from that table, and D and trimming were deduced from the DNA. This sample has approximately 230,000 clones, with about 86% found just once. The sample comes from a study of blood T cell repertoires in COVID-19. Study summary: Researchers got acute and convalescent COVID-19 samples from the United States, Italy and Spain. In each case, the material was cDNA or gDNA derived from T cells, B-cell-depleted T cells, or PBMCs.

Sequenced material: peripheral blood. The chain couples TRBV7-3 to TRBJ1-3; possible D gene TRBD1, 6 bases. This clonotype originated in an elderly man with acute or convalescent COVID-19. The DNA of the CDR3 is TGTGCCAGCAGCCCGACAGGCTCTGGAAACACCATATATTTT. Translating it yields CASSPTGSGNTIYF. Full variable domain (missing parts from reference TRBV7-3 and TRBJ1-3): GAGVSQTPSNKVTEKGKYVELRCDPISGHTALYWYRQSLGQGPEFLIYFQGTGAADDSGLPNDRFFAVRPEGSVSTLKIQRTERGDSAVYLCASSPTGSGNTIYFGEGSWLTVV.